What follows are 7 T cell receptor beta chains derived from one specimen sequenced in a study of T cells during gluten challenge in celiac disease. Paired single-cell TRA and TRB sequences were amplified by three nested PCRs with multiplexed primers. In TCRdb, the single-cell sequencing reads were re-called with MiXCR into one record per CDR3 protein. This sample yields about 160 distinct CDR3 sequences, of which 60% to 75% are seen a single time; approximately 83% belongs to the top ten. The source material was gluten-specific CD4+ T cells sorted from the duodenum using tetramers, sampled at baseline or on day 14 of gluten challenge (not recorded which). The receptor source for this set is a female donor with celiac disease.

This chain joins TRBV5-6 and TRBJ2-7; 8 bases match TRBD2. CDR1 and CDR2 (germline): SGHDT, YYEEEE. The CDR3 extends over 18 amino acids. After removal of 4 bases from V and 0 bases from J, the junction contained 15 bases not matched to a gene. CDR3 DNA: TGTGCCAGCAGCCCCTTCGGTCACAAAGCGGGAGTCTCCTACGAGCAGTACGTC. Amino acids: CASSPFGHKAGVSYEQYV.

The J gene is TRBJ1-3, the V gene TRBV11-2; D gene uncertain. Looked up from germline, CDR1 is SGHAT and CDR2 is FQNNGV. The germline V and J ends were trimmed by 5 bases and 4 bases, with 9 bases remaining between them. CDR3 size: 13 residues. The CDR3 sequence is CASSDRLGNTIYF. CDR3 DNA: TGTGCCAGCAGCGACCGTTTGGGAAACACCATATATTTT.

V and J are TRBV29-1 and TRBJ1-5; TRBD1 matches 7 bases. Unmatched junction bases numbered 9, after V lost 4 bases and J lost 6 bases. Germline V gene sequence: CDR1 SQVTM, CDR2 ANQGSEA. This CDR3 comprises 14 residues. CDR3 in DNA: TGCAGCGTTGCTACAGGGGAATGGGGTCAGCCCCAGCATTTT. Translated: CSVATGEWGQPQHF. Full variable domain (rest looked up from reference TRBV29-1 and TRBJ1-5): SAVISQKPSRDICQRGTSLTIQCQVDSQVTMMFWYRQQPGQSLTLIATANQGSEATYESGFVIDKFPISRPNLTFSTLTVSNMSPEDSSIYLCSVATGEWGQPQHFGDGTRLSIL.

The V gene is TRBV5-1, the J gene TRBJ2-3; D tentatively fits TRBD1 or TRBD2 (6 bases each). Trimming shortened V by 3 bases and J by 4 bases, and 15 bases separated the two germline ends. The CDR3 spans 15 residues. CDR1 and CDR2 from the germline V gene are SGHRS and YFSETQ. The CDR3 sequence is CASSSGAGWADTQYF. The CDR3 DNA is TGCGCCAGCAGCTCGGGGGCCGGATGGGCAGATACGCAGTATTTT.

This clonotype rates as hyperexpanded. This chain links TRBV7-2 with TRBJ2-3; D unclear. Deletions cut 0 bases from V and 0 bases from J, with 7 bases between. Germline V lookup: CDR1 SGHTA, CDR2 FQGNSA. The CDR3 consists of 15 residues. The CDR3: CASSLAQPSTDTQYF. The CDR3 region has the DNA TGTGCCAGCAGCTTAGCTCAGCCTAGCACAGATACGCAGTATTTT.

This clonotype is categorized as large. This rearrangement joins TRBV7-2 to TRBJ2-3, with TRBD2 matching 9 bases. The junction had 6 bases not matched to a gene; V was cut back by 2 bases and J by 6 bases. The CDR3 is 15 amino acids. Germline values: CDR1 SGHTA, CDR2 FQGNSA. CDR3 residues: CASSLRAGGSDTQYF. The DNA for the CDR3 is TGTGCCAGCAGCTTAAGGGCGGGAGGGTCCGATACGCAGTATTTT. Full variable domain (rest looked up from reference TRBV7-2 and TRBJ2-3): GAGVSQSPSNKVTEKGKDVELRCDPISGHTALYWYRQSLGQGLEFLIYFQGNSAPDKSGLPSDRFSAERTGGSVSTLTIQRTQQEDSAVYLCASSLRAGGSDTQYFGPGTRLTVL.

The chain uses TRBV4-2 and TRBJ2-4; 11 bases map to TRBD1. This CDR3 contains 14 residues. V gave up 4 bases and J gave up 9 bases; unmatched junction bases: 5. CDR1 and CDR2 (germline): LGHNA, YNFKEQ. The CDR3 nucleotides read TGTGCCAGCAGCCTCGGACAGGGGGCTGTCATTCAGTACTTC. Translating it yields CASSLGQGAVIQYF.